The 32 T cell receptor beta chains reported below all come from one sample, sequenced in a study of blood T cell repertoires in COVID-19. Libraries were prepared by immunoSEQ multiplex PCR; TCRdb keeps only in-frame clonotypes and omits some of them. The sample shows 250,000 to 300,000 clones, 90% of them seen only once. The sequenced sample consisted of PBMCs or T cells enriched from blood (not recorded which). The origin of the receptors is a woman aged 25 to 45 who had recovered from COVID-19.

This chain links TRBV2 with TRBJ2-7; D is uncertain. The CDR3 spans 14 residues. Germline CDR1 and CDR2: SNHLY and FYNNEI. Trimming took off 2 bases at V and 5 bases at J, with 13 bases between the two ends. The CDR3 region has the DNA TGTGCCAGCAGTGAATTAACCCAGGCCCACGAGCAGTACTTC. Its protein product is CASSELTQAHEQYF. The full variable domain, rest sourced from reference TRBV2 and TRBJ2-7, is EPEVTQTPSHQVTQMGQEVILRCVPISNHLYFYWYRQILGQKVEFLVSFYNNEISEKSEIFDDQFSVERPDGSNFTLKIRSTKLEDSAMYFCASSELTQAHEQYFGPGTRLTVT.

CDR3 in amino acids: CASSPGFYNEQFF. For the CDR3, the DNA is TGTGCCAGCAGTCCCGGTTTCTACAATGAGCAGTTCTTC. The chain has TRBV27 and TRBJ2-1; D uncertain. Germline values: CDR1 MNHEY, CDR2 SMNVEV (reference sequence). V lost 5 bases, J lost 3 bases, and 8 bases lay in between. The CDR3 loop spans 13 amino acids.

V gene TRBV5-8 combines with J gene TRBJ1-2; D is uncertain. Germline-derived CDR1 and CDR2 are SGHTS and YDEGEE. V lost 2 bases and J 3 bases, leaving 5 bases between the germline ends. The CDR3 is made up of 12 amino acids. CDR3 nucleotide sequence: TGTGCCAGCAGCTTTCAGGACTATGGCTACACCTTC. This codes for CASSFQDYGYTF.

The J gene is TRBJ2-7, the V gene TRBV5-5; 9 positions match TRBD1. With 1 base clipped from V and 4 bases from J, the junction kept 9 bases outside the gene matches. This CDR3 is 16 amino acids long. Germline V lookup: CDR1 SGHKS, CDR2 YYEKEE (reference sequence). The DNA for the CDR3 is TGTGCCAGCAGCTTGAATATCCAACAGGGGGCGTACGAGCAGTACTTC. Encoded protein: CASSLNIQQGAYEQYF.

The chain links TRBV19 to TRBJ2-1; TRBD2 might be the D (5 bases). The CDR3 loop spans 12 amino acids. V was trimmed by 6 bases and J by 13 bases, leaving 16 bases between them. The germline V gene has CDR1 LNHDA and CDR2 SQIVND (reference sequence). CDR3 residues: CASSTPGNTQFF. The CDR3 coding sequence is TGTGCCAGTAGCACTCCGGGAAACACTCAGTTCTTC. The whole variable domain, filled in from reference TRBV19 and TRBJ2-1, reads DGGITQSPKYLFRKEGQNVTLSCEQNLNHDAMYWYRQDPGQGLRLIYYSQIVNDFQKGDIAEGYSVSREKKESFPLTVTSAQKNPTAFYLCASSTPGNTQFFGPGTRLTVL.

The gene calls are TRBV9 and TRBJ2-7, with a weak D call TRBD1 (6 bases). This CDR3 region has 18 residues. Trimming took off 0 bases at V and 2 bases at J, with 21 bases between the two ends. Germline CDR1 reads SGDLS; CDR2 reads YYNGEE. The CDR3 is CASSVGSPGTNPTYEQYF. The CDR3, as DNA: TGTGCCAGCAGCGTAGGCTCCCCCGGGACAAACCCAACCTACGAGCAGTACTTC.

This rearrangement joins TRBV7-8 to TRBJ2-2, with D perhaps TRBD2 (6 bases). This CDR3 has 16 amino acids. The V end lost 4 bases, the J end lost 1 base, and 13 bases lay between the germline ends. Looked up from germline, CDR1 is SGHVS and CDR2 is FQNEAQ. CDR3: CASSSWRAGNTGELFF. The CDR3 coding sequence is TGTGCCAGCAGCTCCTGGAGGGCGGGGAACACCGGGGAGCTGTTTTTT.

The CDR3 DNA reads TGCGCCAGCAGCCAAGATTCCCTAGGAGGGGCCTACAATGAGCAGTTCTTC. The encoded protein is CASSQDSLGGAYNEQFF. This chain links TRBV4-3 with TRBJ2-1, with D possibly TRBD2 on 6 matching bases. Trimming removed 0 bases at V and 2 bases at J, with 14 bases between. The CDR3 runs to 17 residues. In germline, CDR1 is LGHNA, CDR2 YSLEER.

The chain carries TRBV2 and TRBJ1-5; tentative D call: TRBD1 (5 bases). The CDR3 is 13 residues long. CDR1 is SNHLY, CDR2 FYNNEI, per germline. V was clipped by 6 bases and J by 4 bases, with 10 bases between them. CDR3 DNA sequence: TGTGCCAGCAGCGCGAACAGGAATCAGCCCCAGCATTTT. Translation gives CASSANRNQPQHF.

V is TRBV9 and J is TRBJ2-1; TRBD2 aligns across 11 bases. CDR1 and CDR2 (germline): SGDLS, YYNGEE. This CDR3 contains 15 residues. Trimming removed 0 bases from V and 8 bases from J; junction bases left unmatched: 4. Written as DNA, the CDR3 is TGTGCCAGCAGCGTAGCTAGCGGGAGGCTCGATGAGCAGTTCTTC. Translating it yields CASSVASGRLDEQFF.

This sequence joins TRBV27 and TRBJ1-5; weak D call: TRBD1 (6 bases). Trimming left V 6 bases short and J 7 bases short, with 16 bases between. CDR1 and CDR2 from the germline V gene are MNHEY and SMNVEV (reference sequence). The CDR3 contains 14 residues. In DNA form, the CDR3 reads TGTGCCAGCAGCTATACAGGGCCCGGGCAGCCCCAGCATTTT. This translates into CASSYTGPGQPQHF.

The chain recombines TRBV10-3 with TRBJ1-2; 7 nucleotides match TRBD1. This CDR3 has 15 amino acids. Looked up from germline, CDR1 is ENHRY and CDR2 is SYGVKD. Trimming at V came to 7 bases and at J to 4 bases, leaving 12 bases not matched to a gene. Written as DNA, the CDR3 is TGTGCCATCACCCCCCTCGGAAACAGGGGCTATGGCTACACCTTC. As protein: CAITPLGNRGYGYTF.

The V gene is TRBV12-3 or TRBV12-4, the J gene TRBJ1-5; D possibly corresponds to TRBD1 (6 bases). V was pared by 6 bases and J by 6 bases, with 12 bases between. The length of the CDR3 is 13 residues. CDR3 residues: CASSKTGTQPQHF. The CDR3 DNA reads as TGTGCCAGCAGCAAGACAGGTACTCAGCCCCAGCATTTT.

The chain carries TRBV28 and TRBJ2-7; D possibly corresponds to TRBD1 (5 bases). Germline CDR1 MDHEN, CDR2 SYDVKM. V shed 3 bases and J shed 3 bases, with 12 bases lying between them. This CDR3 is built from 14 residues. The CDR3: CASSFERGNYEQYF. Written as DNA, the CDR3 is TGTGCCAGCAGTTTTGAAAGGGGAAACTACGAGCAGTACTTC.

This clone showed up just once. The CDR3 sequence is CASSLGTGRSSPLHF. In DNA form, the CDR3 reads TGTGCCAGCAGCCTAGGGACAGGGCGTTCGTCACCCCTCCACTTT. The rearrangement uses TRBV5-4 and TRBJ1-6; 9 nucleotides line up with TRBD1. J gave up 10 bases and V 4 bases, and 9 bases lay outside the gene matches. Germline loops: CDR1 SGHNT, CDR2 YYREEE (reference sequence). This CDR3 comprises 15 residues.

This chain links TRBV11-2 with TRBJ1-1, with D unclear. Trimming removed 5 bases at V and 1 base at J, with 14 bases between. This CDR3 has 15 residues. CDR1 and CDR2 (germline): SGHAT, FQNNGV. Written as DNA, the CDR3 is TGTGCCAGCAGCCCCTATCGCGTCCCGAACACTGAAGCTTTCTTT. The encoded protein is CASSPYRVPNTEAFF.

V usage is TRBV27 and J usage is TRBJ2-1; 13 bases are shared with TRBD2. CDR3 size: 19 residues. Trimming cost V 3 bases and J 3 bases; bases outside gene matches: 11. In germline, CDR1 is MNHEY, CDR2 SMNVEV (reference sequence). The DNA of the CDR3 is TGTGCCAGCAGTTTCGCAGCCGGGACTAGCGGGATAGGCTACAATGAGCAGTTCTTC. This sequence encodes CASSFAAGTSGIGYNEQFF.

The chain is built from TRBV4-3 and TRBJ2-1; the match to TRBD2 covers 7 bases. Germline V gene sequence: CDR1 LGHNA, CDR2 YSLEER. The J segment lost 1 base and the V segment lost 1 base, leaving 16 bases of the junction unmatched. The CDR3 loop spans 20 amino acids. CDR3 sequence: CASSQASRVGYSGSYNEQFF. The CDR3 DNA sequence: TGCGCCAGCAGCCAAGCGTCCCGCGTGGGTTATAGCGGGTCCTACAATGAGCAGTTCTTC.

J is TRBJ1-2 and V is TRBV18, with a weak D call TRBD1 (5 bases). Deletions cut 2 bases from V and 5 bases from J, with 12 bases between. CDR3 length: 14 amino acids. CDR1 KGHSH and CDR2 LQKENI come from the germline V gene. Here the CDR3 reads CASSPDNPGYGYTF. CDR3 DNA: TGTGCCAGCTCACCAGATAACCCAGGGTATGGCTACACCTTC.

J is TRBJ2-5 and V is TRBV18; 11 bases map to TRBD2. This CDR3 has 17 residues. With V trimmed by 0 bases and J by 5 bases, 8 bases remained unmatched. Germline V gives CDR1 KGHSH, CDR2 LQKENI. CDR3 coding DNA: TGTGCCAGCTCACCACCGACTAGCGGGGCAATGGGGGAGACCCAGTACTTC. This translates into CASSPPTSGAMGETQYF.

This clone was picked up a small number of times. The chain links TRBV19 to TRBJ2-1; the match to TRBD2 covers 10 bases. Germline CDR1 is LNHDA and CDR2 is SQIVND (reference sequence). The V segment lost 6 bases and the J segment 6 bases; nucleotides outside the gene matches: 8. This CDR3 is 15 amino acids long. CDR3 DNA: TGTGCCAGTAGGACCGGCGCTAGCGGGAGCAATGAGCAGTTCTTC. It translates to CASRTGASGSNEQFF.

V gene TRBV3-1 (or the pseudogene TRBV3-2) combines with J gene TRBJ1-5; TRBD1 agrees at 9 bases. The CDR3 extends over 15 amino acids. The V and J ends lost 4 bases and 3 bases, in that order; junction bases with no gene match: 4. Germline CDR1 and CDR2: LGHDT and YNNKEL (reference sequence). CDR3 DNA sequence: TGTGCCAGCAGCCCTGGGACAGGGCACAATCAGCCCCAGCATTTT. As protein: CASSPGTGHNQPQHF.

CDR3: CASASYGQETQYF. CDR3 nucleotides: TGTGCCAGCGCCTCTTACGGGCAAGAGACCCAGTACTTC. This chain joins TRBV27 and TRBJ2-5; D is unresolved. The germline V gene encodes CDR1 MNHEY and CDR2 SMNVEV (reference sequence). CDR3 size: 13 residues. Trimming stripped 8 bases from V and 2 bases from J, with 12 bases between.

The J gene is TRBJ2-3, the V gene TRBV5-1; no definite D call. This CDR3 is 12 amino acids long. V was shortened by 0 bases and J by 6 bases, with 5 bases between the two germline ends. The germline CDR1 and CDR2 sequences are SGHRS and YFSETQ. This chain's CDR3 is CASSLDADTQYF. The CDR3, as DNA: TGCGCCAGCAGCTTGGACGCGGATACGCAGTATTTT.

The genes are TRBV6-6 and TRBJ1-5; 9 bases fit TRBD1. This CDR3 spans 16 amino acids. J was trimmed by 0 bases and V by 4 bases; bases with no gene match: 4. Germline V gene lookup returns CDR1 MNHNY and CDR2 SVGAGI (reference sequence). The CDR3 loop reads CASSLGQGNSNQPQHF. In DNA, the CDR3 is TGTGCCAGCAGTTTGGGACAGGGTAATAGCAATCAGCCCCAGCATTTT.

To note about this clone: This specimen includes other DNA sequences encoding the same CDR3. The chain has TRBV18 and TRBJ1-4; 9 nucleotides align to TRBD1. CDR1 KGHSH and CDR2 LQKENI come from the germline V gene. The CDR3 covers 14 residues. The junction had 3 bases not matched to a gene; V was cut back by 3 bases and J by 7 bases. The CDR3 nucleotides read TGTGCCAGCTCACCCCGACAGGGGGGTGAAAAACTGTTTTTT. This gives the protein CASSPRQGGEKLFF. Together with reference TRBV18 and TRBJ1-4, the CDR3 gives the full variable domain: NAGVMQNPRHLVRRRGQEARLRCSPMKGHSHVYWYRQLPEEGLKFMVYLQKENIIDESGMPKERFSAEFPKEGPSILRIQQVVRGDSAAYFCASSPRQGGEKLFFGSGTQLSVL.

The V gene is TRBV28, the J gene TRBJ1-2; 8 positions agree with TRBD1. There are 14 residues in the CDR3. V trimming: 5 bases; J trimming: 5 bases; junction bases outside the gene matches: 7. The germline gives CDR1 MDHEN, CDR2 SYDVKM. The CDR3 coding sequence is TGTGCCAGCAGTATAGGACAGGGACGGTATGGCTACACCTTC. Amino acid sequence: CASSIGQGRYGYTF.

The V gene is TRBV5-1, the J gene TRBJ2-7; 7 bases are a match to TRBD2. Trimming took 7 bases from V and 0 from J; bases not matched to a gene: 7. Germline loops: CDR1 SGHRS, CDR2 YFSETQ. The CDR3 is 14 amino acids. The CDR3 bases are TGCGCCAGCCAGAGCTTAGCGGGCTCCTACGAGCAGTACTTC. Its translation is CASQSLAGSYEQYF.

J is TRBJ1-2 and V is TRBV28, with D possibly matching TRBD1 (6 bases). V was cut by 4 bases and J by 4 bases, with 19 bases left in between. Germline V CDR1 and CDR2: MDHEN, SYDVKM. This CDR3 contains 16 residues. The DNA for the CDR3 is TGTGCCAGCAGTTCCCTGGGACACCCAAGGGGCTATGGCTACACCTTC. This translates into CASSSLGHPRGYGYTF.

CDR3 nucleotides: TGTGCCAGCAGCCTTCGACGGGGACTAGCTTCCTACAATGAGCAGTTCTTC. Translating gives CASSLRRGLASYNEQFF. The rearrangement joins TRBV3-1 (or the pseudogene TRBV3-2) to TRBJ2-1; 9 nucleotides match TRBD2. The CDR3 has 17 amino acids. Germline V gene lookup returns CDR1 LGHDT and CDR2 YNNKEL (reference sequence). V shed 4 bases and J 1 base; nucleotides not matched to a gene: 8.

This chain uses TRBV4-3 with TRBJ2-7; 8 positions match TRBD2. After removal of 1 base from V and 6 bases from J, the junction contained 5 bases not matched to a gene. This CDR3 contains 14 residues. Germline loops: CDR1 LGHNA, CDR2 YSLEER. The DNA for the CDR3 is TGCGCCAGCAGCCAAGCGGGAGGGCCGTCCGAGCAGTACTTC. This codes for CASSQAGGPSEQYF.

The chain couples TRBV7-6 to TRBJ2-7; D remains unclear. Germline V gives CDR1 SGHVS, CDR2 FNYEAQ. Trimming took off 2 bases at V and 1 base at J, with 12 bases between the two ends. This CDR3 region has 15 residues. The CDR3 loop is CASSLQGGTSYEQYF. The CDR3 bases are TGTGCCAGCAGCTTACAAGGCGGAACTTCCTACGAGCAGTACTTC.